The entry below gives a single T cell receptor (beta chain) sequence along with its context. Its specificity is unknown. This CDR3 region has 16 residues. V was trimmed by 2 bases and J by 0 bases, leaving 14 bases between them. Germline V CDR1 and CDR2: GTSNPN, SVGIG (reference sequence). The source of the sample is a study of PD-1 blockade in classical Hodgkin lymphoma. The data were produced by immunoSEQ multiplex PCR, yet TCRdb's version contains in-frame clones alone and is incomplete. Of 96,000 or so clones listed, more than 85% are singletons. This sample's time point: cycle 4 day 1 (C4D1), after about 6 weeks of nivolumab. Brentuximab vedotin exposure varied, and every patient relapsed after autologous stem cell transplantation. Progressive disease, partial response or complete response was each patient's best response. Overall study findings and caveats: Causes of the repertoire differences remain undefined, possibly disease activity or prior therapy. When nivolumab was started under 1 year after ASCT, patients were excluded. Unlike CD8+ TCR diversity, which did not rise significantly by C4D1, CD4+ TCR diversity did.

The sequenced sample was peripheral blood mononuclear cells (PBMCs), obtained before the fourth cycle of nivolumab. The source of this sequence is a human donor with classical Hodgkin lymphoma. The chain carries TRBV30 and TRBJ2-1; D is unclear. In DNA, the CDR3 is TGTGCCTGGAGTTCGAATAGAGCTAGCTCCTACAATGAGCAGTTCTTC. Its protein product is CAWSSNRASSYNEQFF.